This record looks at one T cell receptor beta chain sequence and its context. As yet, its antigen is unknown. This record belongs to a study of T cell repertoires and HLA-DP antigens. Assay used: immunoSEQ multiplex PCR; TCRdb lists only in-frame clones, some missing. The sample lists about 73,000 clones, 80% occurring once. CDR1 GTSNPN and CDR2 SVGIG come from the germline V gene (reference sequence). The CDR3 runs 15 residues. After removal of 5 bases from V and 5 bases from J, the junction contained 6 bases not matched to a gene. Study observations and caveats: Average cumulative frequency of previously undetected clones was about 40% against one allele and 50% to 65% against the other.

The sequence came from a man in his 60s in good health and CMV-seronegative. Sequencing used CD4+ T cells from PBMCs. This chain links TRBV30 with TRBJ2-5; TRBD2 agrees at 15 bases. CDR3 in amino acids: CAWGTSGGPGETQYF. The CDR3 DNA reads as TGTGCCTGGGGGACTAGCGGGGGGCCTGGGGAGACCCAGTACTTC.